This TCR beta chain was sequenced in a study of T cells in Graves' hyperthyroidism and ophthalmopathy. Findings and limits, study-wide: Expanded thyroid clonotypes (above 0.001) were mostly also found in blood.

This clonotype was seen repeatedly, ten times or more. The target antigen is unknown. This CDR3 region has 16 residues. V lost 0 bases, J lost 0 bases, and 9 bases lay in between. CDR1 and CDR2 (germline): MNHEY, SMNVEV (reference sequence). Exclusion of a patient resulted from uncontrolled infection, other autoimmune disease, pregnancy or lactation. Clinical symptoms, serum thyroxine, TRAb, thyroid ultrasound and orbital computed tomography informed diagnoses. Amplification targeted TCR beta CDR3 regions from RNA transcripts. The primer set for the first-round RT-PCR of the TCR CDR3 was HTBI. One entry per CDR3 protein, called by TCRdb with MiXCR from the multiplex PCR reads. Of around 600,000 distinct CDR3 sequences in the sample, 14% were seen once.

The sample consisted of blood. The V gene is TRBV27, the J gene TRBJ2-4, with D hard to call. The clonotype was recovered from a woman aged 18-29 years with Graves' ophthalmopathy. CDR3 in amino acids: CASSLSWVGAKNIQYF. The CDR3 DNA reads TGTGCCAGCAGTTTATCTTGGGTTGGAGCCAAAAACATTCAGTACTTC.